This T cell receptor (beta chain) originates from a study of T cell repertoires in cytomegalovirus infection. This clonotype was recorded a few times. TCRdb re-derived calls from the reads in MiXCR, one entry per CDR3 protein. The sample lists 100,000 to 150,000 distinct CDR3 sequences, approximately 9.2% occurring once. Trimming left V 3 bases short and J 6 bases short, with 11 bases between. The CDR3 spans 12 residues. Per the germline V gene, CDR1 is SQVTM and CDR2 is ANQGSEA. The chain uses TRBV29-1 and TRBJ1-2; D call uncertain. The sample comprised PBMCs. The TCR was taken from a human donor in good health (CMV status not recorded). Some clones in this sample may be carry-over from other donors' samples. CDR3 nucleotide sequence: TGCAGCGTTGACAAGGCCCCCGATGGCTACACCTTC. This codes for CSVDKAPDGYTF.